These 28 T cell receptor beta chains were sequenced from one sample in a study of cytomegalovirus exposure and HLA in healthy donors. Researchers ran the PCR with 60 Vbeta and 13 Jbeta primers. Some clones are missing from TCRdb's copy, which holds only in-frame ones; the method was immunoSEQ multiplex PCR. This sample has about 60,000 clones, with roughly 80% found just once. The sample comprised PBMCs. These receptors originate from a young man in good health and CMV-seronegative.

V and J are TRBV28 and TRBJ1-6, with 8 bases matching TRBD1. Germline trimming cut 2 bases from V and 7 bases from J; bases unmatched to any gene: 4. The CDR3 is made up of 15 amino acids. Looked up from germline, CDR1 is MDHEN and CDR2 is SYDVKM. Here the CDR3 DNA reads TGTGCCAGCAGTTTACAGGGGGCGGGCAATTCACCCCTCCACTTT. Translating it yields CASSLQGAGNSPLHF.

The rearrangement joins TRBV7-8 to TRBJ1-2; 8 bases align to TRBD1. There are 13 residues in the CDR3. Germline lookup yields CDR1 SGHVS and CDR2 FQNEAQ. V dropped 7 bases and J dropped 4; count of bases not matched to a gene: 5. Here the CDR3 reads CASTQDRGYGYTF. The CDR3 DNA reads TGTGCCAGCACCCAAGACAGGGGCTATGGCTACACCTTC.

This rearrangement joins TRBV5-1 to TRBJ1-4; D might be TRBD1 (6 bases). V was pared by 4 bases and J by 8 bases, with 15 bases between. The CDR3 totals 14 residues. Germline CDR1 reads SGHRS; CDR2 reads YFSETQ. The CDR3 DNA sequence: TGCGCCAGCAGCCGAATAGAGGGGGGGGAAAAACTGTTTTTT. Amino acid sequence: CASSRIEGGEKLFF.

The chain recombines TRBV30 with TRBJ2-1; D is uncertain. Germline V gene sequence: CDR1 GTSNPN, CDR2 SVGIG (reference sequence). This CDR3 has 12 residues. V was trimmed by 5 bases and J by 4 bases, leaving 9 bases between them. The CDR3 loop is CAWGQKYNEQFF. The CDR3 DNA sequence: TGTGCCTGGGGGCAGAAGTACAATGAGCAGTTCTTC.

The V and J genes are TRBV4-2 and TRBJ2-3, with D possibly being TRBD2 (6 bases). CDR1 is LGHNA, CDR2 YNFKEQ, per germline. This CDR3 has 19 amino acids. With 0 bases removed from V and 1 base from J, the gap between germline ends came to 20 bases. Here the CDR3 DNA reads TGTGCCAGCAGCCAAGACGTACCCATGCGGGGTCCCGGCACAGATACGCAGTATTTT. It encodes CASSQDVPMRGPGTDTQYF.

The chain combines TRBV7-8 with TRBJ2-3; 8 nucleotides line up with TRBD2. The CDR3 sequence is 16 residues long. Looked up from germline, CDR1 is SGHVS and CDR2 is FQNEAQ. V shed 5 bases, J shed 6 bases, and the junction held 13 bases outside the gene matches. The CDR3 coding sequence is TGTGCCAGCAGCGACTATAGCGGGATGGTTGGGGATACGCAGTATTTT. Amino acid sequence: CASSDYSGMVGDTQYF.

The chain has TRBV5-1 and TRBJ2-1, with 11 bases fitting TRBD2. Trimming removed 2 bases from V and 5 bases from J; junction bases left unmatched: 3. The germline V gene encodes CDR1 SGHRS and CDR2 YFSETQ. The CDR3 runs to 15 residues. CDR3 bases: TGCGCCAGCAGCTTACTAGCGGGGGTCGACAATGAGCAGTTCTTC. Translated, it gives CASSLLAGVDNEQFF. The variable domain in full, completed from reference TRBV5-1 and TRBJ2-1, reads KAGVTQTPRYLIKTRGQQVTLSCSPISGHRSVSWYQQTPGQGLQFLFEYFSETQRNKGNFPGRFSGRQFSNSRSEMNVSTLELGDSALYLCASSLLAGVDNEQFFGPGTRLTVL.

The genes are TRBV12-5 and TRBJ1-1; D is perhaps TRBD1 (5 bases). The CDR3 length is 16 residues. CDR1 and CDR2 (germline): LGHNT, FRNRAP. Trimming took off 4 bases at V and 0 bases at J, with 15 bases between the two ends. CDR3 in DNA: TGTGCTAGTGGTTCCCCCGGGGGGGGATTGAACACTGAAGCTTTCTTT. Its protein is CASGSPGGGLNTEAFF.

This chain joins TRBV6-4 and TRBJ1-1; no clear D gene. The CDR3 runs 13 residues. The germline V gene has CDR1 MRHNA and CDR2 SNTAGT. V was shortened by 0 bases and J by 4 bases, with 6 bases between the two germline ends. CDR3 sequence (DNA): TGTGCCAGCAGTGACTCGATCGGCACTGAAGCTTTCTTT. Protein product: CASSDSIGTEAFF.

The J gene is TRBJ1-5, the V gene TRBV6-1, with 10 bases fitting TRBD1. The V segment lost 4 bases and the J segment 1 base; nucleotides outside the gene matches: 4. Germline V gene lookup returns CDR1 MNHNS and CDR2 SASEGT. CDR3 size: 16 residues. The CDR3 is CASSATDRGSNQPQHF. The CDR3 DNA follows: TGTGCCAGCAGTGCAACGGACAGGGGGAGCAATCAGCCCCAGCATTTT.

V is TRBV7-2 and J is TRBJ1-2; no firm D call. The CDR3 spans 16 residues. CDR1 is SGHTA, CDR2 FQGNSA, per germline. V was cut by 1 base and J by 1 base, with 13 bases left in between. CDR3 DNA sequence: TGTGCCAGCAGCTTAGGAGTGCGGGGAAGTAACTATGGCTACACCTTC. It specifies CASSLGVRGSNYGYTF.

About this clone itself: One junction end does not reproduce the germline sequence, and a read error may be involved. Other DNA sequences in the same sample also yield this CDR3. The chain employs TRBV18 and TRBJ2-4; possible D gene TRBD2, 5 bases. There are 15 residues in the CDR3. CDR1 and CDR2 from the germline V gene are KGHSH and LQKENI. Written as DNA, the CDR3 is TGTGCCAGTTCAGAGGTGGCTCTAGCCAAAAACATTCAGTACTTT. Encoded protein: CASSEVALAKNIQYF.

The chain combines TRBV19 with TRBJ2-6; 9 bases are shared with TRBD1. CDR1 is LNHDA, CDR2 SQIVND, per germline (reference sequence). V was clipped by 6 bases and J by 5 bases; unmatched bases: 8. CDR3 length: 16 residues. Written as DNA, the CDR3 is TGTGCCAGTAGCCGTCGGGACAGGGTGAGGGCCAACGTCCTGACTTTC. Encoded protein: CASSRRDRVRANVLTF.

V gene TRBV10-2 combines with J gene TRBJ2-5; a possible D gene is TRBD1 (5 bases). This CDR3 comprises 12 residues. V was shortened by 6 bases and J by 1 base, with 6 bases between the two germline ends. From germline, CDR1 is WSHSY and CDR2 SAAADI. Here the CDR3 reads CASRDTQETQYF. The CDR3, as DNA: TGCGCCAGCAGGGACACCCAAGAGACCCAGTACTTC.

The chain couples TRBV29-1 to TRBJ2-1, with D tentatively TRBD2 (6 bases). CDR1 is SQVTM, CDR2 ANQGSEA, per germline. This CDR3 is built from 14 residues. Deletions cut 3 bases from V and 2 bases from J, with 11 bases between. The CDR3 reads CSVDGGRTYNEQFF. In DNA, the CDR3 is TGCAGCGTTGATGGAGGGCGTACCTACAATGAGCAGTTCTTC.

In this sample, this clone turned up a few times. CDR3 nucleotide sequence: TGTGCCAGCAGCTTGGCAGGGGGTGGTGGTAATTCACCCCTCCACTTT. Protein product: CASSLAGGGGNSPLHF. V usage is TRBV5-4 and J usage is TRBJ1-6; 7 nucleotides align to TRBD1. This CDR3 region has 16 residues. The trim removed 0 bases at V and 6 bases at J, leaving 6 bases unmatched. The germline CDR1 and CDR2 sequences are SGHNT and YYREEE (reference sequence).

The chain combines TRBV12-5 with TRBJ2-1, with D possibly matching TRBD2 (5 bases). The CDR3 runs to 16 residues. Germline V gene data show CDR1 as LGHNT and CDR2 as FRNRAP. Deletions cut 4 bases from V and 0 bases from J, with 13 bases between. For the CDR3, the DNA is TGTGCTAGTGGTTCCTATGGACTCAACTCCTACAATGAGCAGTTCTTC. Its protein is CASGSYGLNSYNEQFF.

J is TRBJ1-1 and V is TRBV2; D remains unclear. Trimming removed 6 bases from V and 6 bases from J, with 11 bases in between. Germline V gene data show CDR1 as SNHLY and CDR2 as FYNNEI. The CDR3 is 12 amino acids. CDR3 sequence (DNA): TGTGCCAGCAGAGAGGGTATAGCTGAAGCTTTCTTT. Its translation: CASREGIAEAFF. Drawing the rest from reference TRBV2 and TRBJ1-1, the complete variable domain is EPEVTQTPSHQVTQMGQEVILRCVPISNHLYFYWYRQILGQKVEFLVSFYNNEISEKSEIFDDQFSVERPDGSNFTLKIRSTKLEDSAMYFCASREGIAEAFFGQGTRLTVV.

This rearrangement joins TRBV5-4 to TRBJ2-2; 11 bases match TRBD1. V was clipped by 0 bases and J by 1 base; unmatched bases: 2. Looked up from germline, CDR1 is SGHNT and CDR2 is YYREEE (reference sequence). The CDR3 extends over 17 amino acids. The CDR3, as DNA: TGTGCCAGCAGCTTGGGGGGGACAGGGGGGAACACCGGGGAGCTGTTTTTT. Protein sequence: CASSLGGTGGNTGELFF.

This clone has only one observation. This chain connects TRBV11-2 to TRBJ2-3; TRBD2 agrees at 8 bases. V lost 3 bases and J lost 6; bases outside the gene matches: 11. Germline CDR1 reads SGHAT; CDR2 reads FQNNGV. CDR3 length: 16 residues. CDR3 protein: CASSLRGAFGADTQYF. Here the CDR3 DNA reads TGTGCCAGCAGCTTGCGGGGGGCGTTTGGTGCGGATACGCAGTATTTT.

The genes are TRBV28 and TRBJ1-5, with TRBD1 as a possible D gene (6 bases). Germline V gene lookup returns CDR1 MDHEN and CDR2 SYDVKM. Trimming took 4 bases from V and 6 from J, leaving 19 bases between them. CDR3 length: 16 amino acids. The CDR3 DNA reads TGTGCCAGCAGTTATCTCTTATCAGGGGAAAGTCAGCCCCAGCATTTT. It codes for CASSYLLSGESQPQHF.

The CDR3 nucleotides read TGTGCCAGCAGCTTAGACTGGTCGAATGAGCAGTTCTTC. Amino acids: CASSLDWSNEQFF. This chain links TRBV7-9 with TRBJ2-1; no definite D call. V was pared by 1 base and J by 7 bases, with 8 bases between. The V gene's germline CDR1 is SEHNR and CDR2 FQNEAQ (reference sequence). This CDR3 contains 13 residues.

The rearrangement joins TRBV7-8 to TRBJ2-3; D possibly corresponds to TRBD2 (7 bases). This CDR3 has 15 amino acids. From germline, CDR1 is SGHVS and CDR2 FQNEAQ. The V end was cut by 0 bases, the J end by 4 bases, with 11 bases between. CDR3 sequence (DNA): TGTGCCAGCAGCTTAGCGGGGGGGCGCTCAGATACGCAGTATTTT. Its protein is CASSLAGGRSDTQYF. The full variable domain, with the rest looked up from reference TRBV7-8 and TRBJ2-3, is GAGVSQSPRYKVAKRGQDVALRCDPISGHVSLFWYQQALGQGPEFLTYFQNEAQLDKSGLPSDRFFAERPEGSVSTLKIQRTQQEDSAVYLCASSLAGGRSDTQYFGPGTRLTVL.

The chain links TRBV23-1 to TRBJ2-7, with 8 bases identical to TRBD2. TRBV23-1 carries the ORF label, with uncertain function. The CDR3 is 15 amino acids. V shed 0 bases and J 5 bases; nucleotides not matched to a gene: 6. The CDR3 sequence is CASSQSAGGPHEQYF. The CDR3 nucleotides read TGCGCCAGCAGTCAATCGGCGGGAGGTCCTCACGAGCAGTACTTC.

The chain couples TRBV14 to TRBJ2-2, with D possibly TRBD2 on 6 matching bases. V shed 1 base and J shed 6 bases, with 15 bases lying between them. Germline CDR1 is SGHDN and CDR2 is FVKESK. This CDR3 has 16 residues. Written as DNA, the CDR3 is TGTGCCAGCAGCCAAGGTTTTGAGGAGGGCTCCGGGGAGCTGTTTTTT. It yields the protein CASSQGFEEGSGELFF.

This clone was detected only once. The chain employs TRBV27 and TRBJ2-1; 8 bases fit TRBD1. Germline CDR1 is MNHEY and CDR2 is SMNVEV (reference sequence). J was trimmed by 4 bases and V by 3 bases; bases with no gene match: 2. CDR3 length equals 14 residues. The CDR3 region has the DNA TGTGCCAGCAGTTTTGGGACAGGATACAATGAGCAGTTCTTC. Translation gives CASSFGTGYNEQFF.

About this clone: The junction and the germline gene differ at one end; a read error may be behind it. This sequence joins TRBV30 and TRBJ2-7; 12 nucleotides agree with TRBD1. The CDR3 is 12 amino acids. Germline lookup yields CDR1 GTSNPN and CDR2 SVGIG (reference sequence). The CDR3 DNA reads TGTGCCTGGACCGCCGGGACAGGGGGCCCTCAGTTC. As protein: CAWTAGTGGPQF.

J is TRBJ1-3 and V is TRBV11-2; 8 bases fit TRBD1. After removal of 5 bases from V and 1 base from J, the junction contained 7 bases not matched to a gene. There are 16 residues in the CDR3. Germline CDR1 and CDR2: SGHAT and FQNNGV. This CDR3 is CASSLIRGPSGNTIYF. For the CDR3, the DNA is TGTGCCAGCAGCCTCATCAGGGGGCCGTCTGGAAACACCATATATTTT.